The 14 T cell receptor beta chains reported below all come from one sample, sequenced in a study of blood T cell repertoires in COVID-19. Some clones are missing from TCRdb's copy, which holds only in-frame ones; the method was immunoSEQ multiplex PCR. The sample yields approximately 100,000 clones, around 85% seen once. The sample comprised peripheral blood. These receptors all come from an older woman with active or convalescent COVID-19.

The rearrangement joins TRBV7-2 to TRBJ2-2, with D possibly TRBD2 on 6 matching bases. V was cut by 5 bases and J by 0 bases, with 10 bases left in between. Per germline, CDR1 SGHTA and CDR2 FQGNSA. The CDR3 loop spans 15 amino acids. The CDR3: CASSQDYANTGELFF. CDR3 DNA sequence: TGTGCCAGCAGCCAGGACTACGCGAACACCGGGGAGCTGTTTTTT.

Only a few counts were recorded for this clone. The V call is TRBV3-1 (or the pseudogene TRBV3-2), the J call TRBJ2-7; D gene uncertain. The CDR3 has 12 residues. CDR1 and CDR2 from the germline V gene are LGHDT and YNNKEL (reference sequence). V was shortened by 3 bases and J by 4 bases, with 7 bases between the two germline ends. The CDR3 loop is CASSHAQYEQYF. Here the CDR3 DNA reads TGTGCCAGCAGCCATGCCCAGTACGAGCAGTACTTC.

This chain joins TRBV9 and TRBJ1-2; no clear D. The CDR3 runs 14 residues. The V gene's germline CDR1 is SGDLS and CDR2 YYNGEE. Trimming pared 0 bases from V and 0 bases from J, leaving 6 bases between. Written as DNA, the CDR3 is TGTGCCAGCAGCGTAGATTCAGCTAACTATGGCTACACCTTC. Encoded protein: CASSVDSANYGYTF. The whole variable domain, filled in from reference TRBV9 and TRBJ1-2, reads DSGVTQTPKHLITATGQRVTLRCSPRSGDLSVYWYQQSLDQGLQFLIQYYNGEERAKGNILERFSAQQFPDLHSELNLSSLELGDSALYFCASSVDSANYGYTFGSGTRLTVV.

The genes are TRBV19 and TRBJ2-3; the D gene is possibly TRBD2 (6 bases). This CDR3 comprises 13 residues. Per the germline V gene, CDR1 is LNHDA and CDR2 is SQIVND (reference sequence). Trimming shortened V by 10 bases and J by 2 bases, and 13 bases separated the two germline ends. CDR3: CATRDSITDTQYF. Here the CDR3 DNA reads TGTGCCACCAGGGACTCCATCACAGATACGCAGTATTTT.

CDR3 sequence (DNA): TGTGCCTGGAGTGGGGGACTAGCGGGATACAATGAGCAGTTCTTC. Its protein is CAWSGGLAGYNEQFF. The rearrangement joins TRBV30 to TRBJ2-1; the match to TRBD2 covers 13 bases. The V segment lost 1 base and the J segment 4 bases; nucleotides outside the gene matches: 1. Germline CDR1 GTSNPN, CDR2 SVGIG (reference sequence). The CDR3 runs to 15 residues.

The V gene is TRBV5-6, the J gene TRBJ1-2; D unresolved. Germline V gene sequence: CDR1 SGHDT, CDR2 YYEEEE. There are 16 residues in the CDR3. V was cut by 4 bases and J by 4 bases, with 20 bases left in between. CDR3 nucleotide sequence: TGTGCCAGCAGCCAAGCTGTGCGCCGGGAAAGCTATGGCTACACCTTC. It encodes CASSQAVRRESYGYTF.

The chain recombines TRBV23-1 with TRBJ2-3; D is unresolved. TRBV23-1 is known as an ORF, though its function is uncertain. This CDR3 has 12 amino acids. V was pared by 4 bases and J by 5 bases, with 7 bases between. CDR3 nucleotides: TGCGCCAGCAGTCCTCGCAGAGATACGCAGTATTTT. The encoded protein is CASSPRRDTQYF.

This rearrangement joins TRBV2 to TRBJ2-7, with D unresolved. Germline CDR1 SNHLY, CDR2 FYNNEI. The ends were cut back, 6 bases at V and 1 base at J, with 13 bases in the middle. The CDR3 covers 14 residues. The CDR3 reads CASSATLGSYEQYF. CDR3 nucleotides: TGTGCCAGCAGCGCCACCCTAGGTTCCTACGAGCAGTACTTC.

As DNA, the CDR3 is TGCAGCGTCGCGAACACCGGGGAGCTGTTTTTT. Amino acids: CSVANTGELFF. The rearrangement uses TRBV29-1 and TRBJ2-2, with D unresolved. CDR1 is SQVTM, CDR2 ANQGSEA, per germline. This CDR3 is built from 11 residues. Trimming stripped 6 bases from V and 0 bases from J, with 2 bases between.

The CDR3 reads CASRREWVAGELFF. The CDR3 nucleotides are TGTGCCAGCAGGCGGGAGTGGGTAGCCGGGGAGCTGTTTTTT. This sequence joins TRBV6-5 and TRBJ2-2, with TRBD2 matching over 7 bases. The CDR3 covers 14 residues. Trimming took 6 bases from V and 6 from J; bases not matched to a gene: 7. In germline, CDR1 is MNHEY, CDR2 SVGAGI.

The chain employs TRBV15 and TRBJ2-1; tentatively, D is TRBD1 (6 bases). The CDR3 loop spans 14 amino acids. Per the germline V gene, CDR1 is LNHNV and CDR2 is YYDKDF (reference sequence). Trimming left V 3 bases short and J 2 bases short, with 8 bases between. The CDR3 DNA follows: TGTGCCACCAGCAGGGACAGAACCTACAATGAGCAGTTCTTC. It is translated as CATSRDRTYNEQFF.

The chain links TRBV3-1 (or the pseudogene TRBV3-2) to TRBJ1-5, with no clear D. Trimming removed 1 base at V and 15 bases at J, with 16 bases between. CDR3 length: 13 residues. Germline V gene data show CDR1 as LGHDT and CDR2 as YNNKEL (reference sequence). In DNA, the CDR3 is TGTGCCAGCAGCCAAGGATTGGGAGGGTTATCGCATTTT. Amino acid sequence: CASSQGLGGLSHF.

V gene TRBV12-3 or TRBV12-4 combines with J gene TRBJ1-1; TRBD1 aligns across 7 bases. This CDR3 is built from 13 residues. V trimming: 7 bases; J trimming: 5 bases; junction bases outside the gene matches: 7. The CDR3 region is CASILTGQTEAFF. The CDR3 bases are TGTGCCAGCATCCTGACAGGGCAAACTGAAGCTTTCTTT.

The rearrangement joins TRBV15 to TRBJ2-3, with D maybe TRBD2 (6 bases). The V end was cut by 4 bases, the J end by 0 bases, with 8 bases between. Looked up from germline, CDR1 is LNHNV and CDR2 is YYDKDF (reference sequence). The CDR3 is made up of 14 amino acids. The CDR3 loop is CATSIRGSTDTQYF. The CDR3 nucleotides are TGTGCCACCAGCATCCGGGGGAGCACAGATACGCAGTATTTT.